This T cell receptor (beta chain) was identified in a study of blood T cell repertoires in COVID-19. Here immunoSEQ multiplex PCR was the method, and the copy in TCRdb shows in-frame clones only, minus some. Of 60,000 or so clones listed, more than 55% are singletons. This clone appeared a few times. CDR3 length: 16 amino acids. CDR1 and CDR2 from the germline V gene are GTSNPN and SVGIG (reference sequence). V trimming: 5 bases; J trimming: 2 bases; junction bases outside the gene matches: 12. The V gene is TRBV30, the J gene TRBJ1-3, with TRBD1 identical over 7 bases. The source is a woman aged 55-70 years who had been exposed to COVID-19. The sequenced sample consisted of PBMCs or T cells enriched from blood (not recorded which). The CDR3 loop is CAWQLNRGIAGNTIYF. CDR3 DNA: TGTGCCTGGCAGCTTAACAGGGGTATCGCTGGAAACACCATATATTTT.